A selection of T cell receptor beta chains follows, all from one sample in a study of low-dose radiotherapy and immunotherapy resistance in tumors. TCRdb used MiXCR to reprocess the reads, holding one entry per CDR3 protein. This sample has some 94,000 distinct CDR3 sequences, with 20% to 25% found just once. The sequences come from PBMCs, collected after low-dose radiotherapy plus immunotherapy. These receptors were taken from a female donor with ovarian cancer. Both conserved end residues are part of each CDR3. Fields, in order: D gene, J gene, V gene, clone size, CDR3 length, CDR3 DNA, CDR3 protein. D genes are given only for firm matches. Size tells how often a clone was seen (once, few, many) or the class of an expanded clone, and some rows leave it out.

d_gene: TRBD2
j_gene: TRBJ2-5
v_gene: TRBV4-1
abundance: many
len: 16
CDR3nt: TGCGCCAGCAGCCAAGTCCGCCCGGGGGGGAGTGAGACCCAGTACTTC
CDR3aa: CASSQVRPGGSETQYF

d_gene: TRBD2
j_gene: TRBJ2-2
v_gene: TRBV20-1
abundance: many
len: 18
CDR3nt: TGCAGTGCCAGAGGATCTAGCGGGGGGGCCGGGGACACCGGGGAGCTGTTTTTT
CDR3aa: CSARGSSGGAGDTGELFF

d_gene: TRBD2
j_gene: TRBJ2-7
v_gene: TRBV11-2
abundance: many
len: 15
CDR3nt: TGTGCCAGCAGCCGGACTAGCGGGAGTCCCTACGAGCAGTACTTC
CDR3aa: CASSRTSGSPYEQYF

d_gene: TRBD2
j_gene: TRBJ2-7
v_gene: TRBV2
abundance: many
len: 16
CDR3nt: TGTGCCAGCACCTCGAGAAGGACTAGCGGGTCCCACGAGCAGTACTTC
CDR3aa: CASTSRRTSGSHEQYF

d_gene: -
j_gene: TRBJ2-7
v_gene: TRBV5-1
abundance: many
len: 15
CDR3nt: TGCGCCAGCAGCCCGCGGGCCGGACAGCTGGACGAGCAGTACTTC
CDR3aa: CASSPRAGQLDEQYF

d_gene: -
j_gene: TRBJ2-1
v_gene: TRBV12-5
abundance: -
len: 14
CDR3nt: TGTGCTAGTAACCCGGAGAGCTCCTACAATGAGCAGTTCTTC
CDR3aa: CASNPESSYNEQFF

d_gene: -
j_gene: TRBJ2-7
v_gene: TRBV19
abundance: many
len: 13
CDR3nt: TGTGCCAGTAGTATAGGGGCAGACTACGAGCAGTACTTC
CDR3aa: CASSIGADYEQYF

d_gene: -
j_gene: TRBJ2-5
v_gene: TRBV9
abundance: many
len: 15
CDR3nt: TGTGCCAGCAGCGCCCTACAGGGACGCGGAGAGACCCAGTACTTC
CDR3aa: CASSALQGRGETQYF

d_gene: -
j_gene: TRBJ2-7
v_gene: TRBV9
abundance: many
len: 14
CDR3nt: TGTGCCAGCAGCCCCCGATGGGCGTCCTACGAGCAGTACTTC
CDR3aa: CASSPRWASYEQYF

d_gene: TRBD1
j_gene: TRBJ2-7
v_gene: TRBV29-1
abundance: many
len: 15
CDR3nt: TGCAGCGTTGAAGAAACAGGGGGCTTTACCTACGAGCAGTACTTC
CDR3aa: CSVEETGGFTYEQYF

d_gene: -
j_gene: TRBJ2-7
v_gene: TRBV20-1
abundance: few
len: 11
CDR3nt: TGCAGTGCTAGAGGTCTAGCAGAGCAGTACTTC
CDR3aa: CSARGLAEQYF

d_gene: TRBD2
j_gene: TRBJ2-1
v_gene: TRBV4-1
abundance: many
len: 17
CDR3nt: TGCGCCAGCAGCCAAGGGGTGGCGGGAGGGCCCTACAATGAGCAGTTCTTC
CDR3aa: CASSQGVAGGPYNEQFF

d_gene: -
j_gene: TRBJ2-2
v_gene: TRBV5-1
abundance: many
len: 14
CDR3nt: TGCGCCAGCAGCTTGGCCGCAGGGGCCGGGGAGCTGTTTTTT
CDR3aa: CASSLAAGAGELFF

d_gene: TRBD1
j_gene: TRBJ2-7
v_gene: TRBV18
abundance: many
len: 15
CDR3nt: TGTGCCAGCTCGTCATACGGGACAGGGGGCTACGAGCAGTACTTC
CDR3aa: CASSSYGTGGYEQYF

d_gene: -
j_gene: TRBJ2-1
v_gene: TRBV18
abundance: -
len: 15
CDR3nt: TGTGCCAGCTCACCAGGAGCTAAGGGCTACAATGAGCAGTTCTTC
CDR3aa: CASSPGAKGYNEQFF

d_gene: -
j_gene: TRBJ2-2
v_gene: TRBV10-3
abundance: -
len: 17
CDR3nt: TGTGCCATCAGTGCCTCTAGGGTTCCAGAGAACACCGGGGAGCTGTTTTTT
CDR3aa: CAISASRVPENTGELFF

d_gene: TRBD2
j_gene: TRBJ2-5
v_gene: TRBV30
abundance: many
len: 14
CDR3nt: TGTGCCTGGAGCGGACTAGCGGAGCAAGAGACCCAGTACTTC
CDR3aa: CAWSGLAEQETQYF

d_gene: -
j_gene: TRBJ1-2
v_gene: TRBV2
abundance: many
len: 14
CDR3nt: TGTGCCAGCAGTGACTTGGCCAGAATGAATGGCTACACCTTC
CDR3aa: CASSDLARMNGYTF

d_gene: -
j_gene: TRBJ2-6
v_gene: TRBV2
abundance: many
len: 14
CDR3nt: TGTGCCAGCATGCCGCGCTCTGGGGCCAACGTCCTGACTTTC
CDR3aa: CASMPRSGANVLTF

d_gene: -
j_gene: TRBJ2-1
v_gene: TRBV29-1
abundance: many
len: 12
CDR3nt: TGCAGCGTTGGGACAGATAAAAATGAGCAGTTCTTC
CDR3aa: CSVGTDKNEQFF

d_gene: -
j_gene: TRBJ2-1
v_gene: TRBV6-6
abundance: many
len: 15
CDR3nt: TGTGCCGGCTCCCCTCTCTCCGGGACAAATAATGAGCAGTTCTTC
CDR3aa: CAGSPLSGTNNEQFF

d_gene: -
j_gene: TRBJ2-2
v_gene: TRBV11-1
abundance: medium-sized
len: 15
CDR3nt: TGTGCCAGCAGCCCAGACAGGCGGAGGACCGGGGAGCTGTTTTTT
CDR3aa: CASSPDRRRTGELFF

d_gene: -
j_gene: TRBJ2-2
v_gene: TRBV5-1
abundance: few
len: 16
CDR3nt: TGCGCCAGCAGCTCGATGATCAGTCCTAACACCGGGGAGCTGTTTTTT
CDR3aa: CASSSMISPNTGELFF

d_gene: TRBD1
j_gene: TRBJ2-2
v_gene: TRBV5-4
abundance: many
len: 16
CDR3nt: TGTGCCAGCAGCTTGCTTGTAGGGGGCGGTACCGGGGAGCTGTTTTTT
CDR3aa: CASSLLVGGGTGELFF

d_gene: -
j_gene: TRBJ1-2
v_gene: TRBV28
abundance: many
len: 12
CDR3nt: TGTGCCAGCCGCCAGGTCCTCTATGGCTACACCTTC
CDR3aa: CASRQVLYGYTF

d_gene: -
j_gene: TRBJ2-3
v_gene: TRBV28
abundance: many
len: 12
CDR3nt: TGTGCCACCTTACACAGCACAGATACGCAGTATTTT
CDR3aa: CATLHSTDTQYF

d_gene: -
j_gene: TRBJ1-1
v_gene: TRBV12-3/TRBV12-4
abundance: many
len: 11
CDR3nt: TGTGCCAGCACCTCGAACACTGAAGCTTTCTTT
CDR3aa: CASTSNTEAFF

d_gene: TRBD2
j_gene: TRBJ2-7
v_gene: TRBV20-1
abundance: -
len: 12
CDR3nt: TGCAGTGCCGGGGAGGGTTCTCGGGAGCAGTACTTC
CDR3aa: CSAGEGSREQYF

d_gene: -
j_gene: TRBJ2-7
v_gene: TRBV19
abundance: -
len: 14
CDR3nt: TGTGCCAGTAGTATTCTAGGCAGGATATACGAGCAGTACTTC
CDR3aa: CASSILGRIYEQYF

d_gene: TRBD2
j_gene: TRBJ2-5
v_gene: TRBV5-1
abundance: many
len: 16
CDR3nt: TGCGCCAGCAGCTTGAGGGCGGGGGAGGTCCAAGAGACCCAGTACTTC
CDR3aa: CASSLRAGEVQETQYF

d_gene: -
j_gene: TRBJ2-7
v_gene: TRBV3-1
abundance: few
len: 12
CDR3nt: TGTGCCAGCAGCCACGGGGACTACGAGCAGTACTTC
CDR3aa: CASSHGDYEQYF

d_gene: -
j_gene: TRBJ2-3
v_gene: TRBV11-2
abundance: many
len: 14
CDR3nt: TGTGCCAGCAGCTTAGGGGGCCGCACAGATACGCAGTATTTT
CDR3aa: CASSLGGRTDTQYF

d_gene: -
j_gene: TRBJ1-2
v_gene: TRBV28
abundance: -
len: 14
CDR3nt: TGTGCCAGCAGCCGGGGGACTATTGTATATGGCTACACCTTC
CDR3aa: CASSRGTIVYGYTF

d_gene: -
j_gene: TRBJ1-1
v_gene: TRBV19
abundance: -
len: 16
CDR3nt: TGTGCCAGTAGTACCCGAGGAGGAGAGATGAACACTGAAGCTTTCTTT
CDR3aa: CASSTRGGEMNTEAFF

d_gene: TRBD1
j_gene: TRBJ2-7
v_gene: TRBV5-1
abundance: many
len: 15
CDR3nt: TGCGCCAGCAGCTTGGGGACAGGGGTGGCCTACGAGCAGTACTTC
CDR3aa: CASSLGTGVAYEQYF

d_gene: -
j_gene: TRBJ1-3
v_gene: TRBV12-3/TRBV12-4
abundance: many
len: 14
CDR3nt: TGTGCCAGCAGTGAACATCGAACTGGAAACACCATATATTTT
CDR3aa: CASSEHRTGNTIYF

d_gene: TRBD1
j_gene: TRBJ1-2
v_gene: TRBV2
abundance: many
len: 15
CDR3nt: TGTGCCAGCAGTGAACGCCGGACAGGGGGATATGGCTACACCTTC
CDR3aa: CASSERRTGGYGYTF

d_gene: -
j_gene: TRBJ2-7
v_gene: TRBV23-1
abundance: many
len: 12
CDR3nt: TGCGCCAGCATCGCTGCTTTCTACGAGCAGTACTTC
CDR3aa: CASIAAFYEQYF

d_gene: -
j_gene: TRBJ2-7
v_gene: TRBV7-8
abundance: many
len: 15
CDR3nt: TGTGCCAGCAGCCGCAGCAGGGACTCCTCCTACGAGCAGTACTTC
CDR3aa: CASSRSRDSSYEQYF

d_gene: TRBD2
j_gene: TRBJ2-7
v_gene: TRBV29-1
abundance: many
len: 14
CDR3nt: TGCAGCGCGGGATCTGGCGGGAGTTCGGACGAGCAGTACTTC
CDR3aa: CSAGSGGSSDEQYF

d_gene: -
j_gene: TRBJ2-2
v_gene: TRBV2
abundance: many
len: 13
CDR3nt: TGTGCCAGCAGTGGAGGTTACCCCGGGGAGCTGTTTTTT
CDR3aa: CASSGGYPGELFF

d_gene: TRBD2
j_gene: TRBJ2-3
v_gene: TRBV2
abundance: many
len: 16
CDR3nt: TGTGCCAGCAGTAGAATCTCGGGAGGGCCAACAGATACGCAGTATTTT
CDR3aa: CASSRISGGPTDTQYF

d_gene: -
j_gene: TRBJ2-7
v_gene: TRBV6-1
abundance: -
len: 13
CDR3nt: TGTGCCAGCAGTGAAGTAGGAGCAGCCGAGCAGTACTTC
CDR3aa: CASSEVGAAEQYF

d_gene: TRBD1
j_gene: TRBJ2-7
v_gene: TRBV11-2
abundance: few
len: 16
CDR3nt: TGTGCCAGCAGCGAACCGGGACAGGGGAGCTCCTACGAGCAGTACTTC
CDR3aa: CASSEPGQGSSYEQYF

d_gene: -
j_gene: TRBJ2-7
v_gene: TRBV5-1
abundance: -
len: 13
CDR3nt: TGCGCCAGCAGCTTGGGACCGGAGTTTGAGCAGTACTTC
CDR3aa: CASSLGPEFEQYF

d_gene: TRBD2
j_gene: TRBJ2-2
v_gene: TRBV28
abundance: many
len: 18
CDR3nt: TGTGCCAGCAGTTTATGGGCTAGCGGGGGGCCCGCCGCCGGGGAGCTGTTTTTT
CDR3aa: CASSLWASGGPAAGELFF